The 3 T cell receptor beta chains presented below share a single source sample, sequenced in a study of T cell changes during pregnancy in multiple sclerosis. Here immunoSEQ multiplex PCR was the method, and the copy in TCRdb shows in-frame clones only, minus some. Counted here are 45,000 or so clones, approximately 91% occurring once; the ten biggest clones make up 1.4%. Sequencing input: PBMCs (not recorded whether the cells were cultured). Receptors were obtained from a female donor with multiple sclerosis, enrolled in a pregnancy study.

The V call is TRBV7-9, the J call TRBJ1-4; D remains ambiguous. Trimming took 4 bases from V and 8 from J, leaving 8 bases between them. Looked up from germline, CDR1 is SEHNR and CDR2 is FQNEAQ (reference sequence). This CDR3 has 12 amino acids. CDR3 DNA sequence: TGTGCCAGCAGCTCATCGGACGAAAAACTGTTTTTT. Its protein product is CASSSSDEKLFF.

The chain is built from TRBV28 and TRBJ1-1, with D hard to call. V was clipped by 7 bases and J by 3 bases, with 9 bases between them. Germline CDR1 MDHEN, CDR2 SYDVKM. CDR3 length equals 12 residues. In DNA, the CDR3 is TGTGCCAGCACCCCCACCCACACTGAAGCTTTCTTT. This codes for CASTPTHTEAFF.

The chain carries TRBV30 and TRBJ1-1; D may be TRBD1 (6 bases). Per the germline V gene, CDR1 is GTSNPN and CDR2 is SVGIG (reference sequence). This CDR3 has 15 amino acids. Trimming removed 1 base at V and 1 base at J, with 13 bases between. In DNA form, the CDR3 reads TGTGCCTGGAGTGATGAGGGGGGGCCGAACACTGAAGCTTTCTTT. Translating gives CAWSDEGGPNTEAFF.